These T cell receptor beta chains were read from a single sample in a study of CD8+CD57+ T cells in acquired aplastic anemia. TCRdb independently ran MiXCR on the reads; one entry per CDR3 protein. The sample has approximately 130,000 distinct CDR3 sequences, 35% to 50% seen once. Sequenced material: sorted CD4+, CD8+, or CD8+CD57+ T cells (not recorded which) from PBMCs. The origin of the receptors is a human donor in good health, serving as a control. CDR3s include the opening cysteine and the closing phenylalanine or tryptophan. A D gene is named only where the DNA matches it firmly. The size field is filled for only some rows; it gives once, few, many or a size class.

CASSLSLRNEQFF,TGTGCCAGCAGTTTATCGTTACGAAATGAGCAGTTCTTC,TRBV27,TRBJ2-1,many,NA
CASSSLGATHEQYF,TGTGCCAGCAGCAGCCTGGGAGCGACCCACGAGCAGTACTTC,TRBV2,TRBJ2-7,NA,NA
CASSLRENTIYF,TGTGCCAGCAGTTTAAGGGAGAACACCATATATTTT,TRBV12-3/TRBV12-4,TRBJ1-3,NA,NA
CASSGTGRGATEAFF,TGTGCCAGCAGCGGTACCGGGAGGGGGGCCACTGAAGCTTTCTTT,TRBV5-6,TRBJ1-1,once,NA
CASSFRRGGGEVEQYF,TGTGCCAGCAGCTTTCGACGGGGGGGTGGGGAGGTCGAGCAGTACTTC,TRBV7-2,TRBJ2-7,many,TRBD2
CASSRGQGSGELFF,TGTGCCAGCTCTCGCGGACAGGGCAGCGGGGAGCTGTTTTTT,TRBV18,TRBJ2-2,NA,TRBD1
CATSDPYLTETQYF,TGTGCCACCAGTGACCCGTATCTCACAGAGACCCAGTACTTC,TRBV24-1,TRBJ2-5,many,NA
CSARDSGTEAFF,TGCAGTGCTAGAGATAGTGGTACTGAAGCTTTCTTT,TRBV20-1,TRBJ1-1,many,NA
CAWSVIPERRSEQYF,TGTGCCTGGAGTGTAATCCCGGAGAGAAGGTCCGAGCAGTACTTC,TRBV30,TRBJ2-7,many,NA
CASSPRGQRYYEQYF,TGTGCCAGCAGCCCACGCGGACAGCGATACTACGAGCAGTACTTC,TRBV7-8,TRBJ2-7,NA,NA
CASSLPGQGARDGYTF,TGTGCCAGCAGCTTACCCGGACAGGGGGCGAGAGATGGCTACACCTTC,TRBV11-1,TRBJ1-2,NA,TRBD1
CASSIGLAGASGQYF,TGTGCCAGCAGCATCGGACTAGCGGGGGCCTCCGGGCAGTACTTC,TRBV7-9,TRBJ2-7,many,TRBD2
CATSGRQPSGANVLTF,TGTGCCACCAGCGGCAGACAGCCCTCTGGGGCCAACGTCCTGACTTTC,TRBV15,TRBJ2-6,many,NA
CASSLDGGGSYEQYF,TGTGCCAGCAGCTTAGATGGGGGGGGTTCCTACGAGCAGTACTTC,TRBV11-2,TRBJ2-7,many,TRBD2
CASSGARAGNTIYF,TGTGCCAGCAGTGGAGCCAGGGCTGGAAACACCATATATTTT,TRBV2,TRBJ1-3,NA,NA
CASTISAGAGFDEQFF,TGTGCCAGCACCATTTCCGCAGGGGCGGGTTTCGATGAGCAGTTCTTC,TRBV12-3/TRBV12-4,TRBJ2-1,many,NA
CASSYATGTAGGYTF,TGTGCCAGCAGTTACGCGACCGGGACGGCGGGTGGCTACACCTTC,TRBV6-5,TRBJ1-2,many,NA
CASSNQRGGTEAFF,TGTGCCAGTAGTAACCAGAGGGGTGGCACTGAAGCTTTCTTT,TRBV19,TRBJ1-1,NA,NA
CASSLGAMETQYF,TGCGCCAGCAGCTTAGGAGCGATGGAGACCCAGTACTTC,TRBV5-1,TRBJ2-5,many,NA
CASSIASRQASF,TGTGCCAGTAGTATTGCAAGTCGACAGGCCTCCTTT,TRBV19,TRBJ1-1,NA,NA
CANSGTGVSPLHF,TGTGCCAACTCCGGGACAGGGGTTTCACCCCTCCACTTT,TRBV10-3,TRBJ1-6,once,TRBD1
CASSYDRPGNNSPLHF,TGTGCCAGCAGCTACGACAGGCCGGGAAACAATTCACCCCTCCACTTT,TRBV5-4,TRBJ1-6,many,NA
CASSSDAGSLSYTF,TGTGCCAGCAGCTCCGACGCAGGGTCACTCTCCTACACCTTC,TRBV7-2,TRBJ1-2,NA,NA
CASRFGAPYGYTF,TGTGCCAGCAGGTTCGGGGCCCCGTATGGCTACACCTTC,TRBV12-3/TRBV12-4,TRBJ1-2,many,NA
CSASPRGLRGYGYTF,TGCAGTGCTAGCCCCCGGGGCCTCAGGGGCTATGGCTACACCTTC,TRBV20-1,TRBJ1-2,NA,NA
CASSIRTIGTYGYTF,TGTGCCAGTAGTATACGGACTATAGGGACCTATGGCTACACCTTC,TRBV19,TRBJ1-2,NA,NA
CANSEDSGSQYF,TGTGCCAACAGTGAGGACTCGGGGTCCCAGTACTTC,TRBV2,TRBJ2-5,once,NA
CSARSFCNEQFF,TGCAGTGCCAGATCCTTCTGCAATGAGCAGTTCTTC,TRBV20-1,TRBJ2-1,NA,NA
CASSLASGSMQETQYF,TGCGCCAGCAGCTTGGCTAGCGGGAGTATGCAAGAGACCCAGTACTTC,TRBV5-1,TRBJ2-5,many,TRBD2
CASSEDWQYF,TGTGCCAGCAGTGAAGATTGGCAGTACTTC,TRBV6-1,TRBJ2-7,many,NA
CAITQTFNYGYTF,TGTGCCATCACTCAGACGTTCAACTATGGCTACACCTTC,TRBV10-3,TRBJ1-2,NA,NA
CASSLDPGQPQHF,TGCGCCAGCAGCTTGGATCCCGGTCAGCCCCAGCATTTT,TRBV5-1,TRBJ1-5,many,NA
CASSQDGTFNQPQHF,TGTGCCAGCAGCCAAGATGGGACCTTCAATCAGCCCCAGCATTTT,TRBV4-2,TRBJ1-5,many,NA
CRAGTQYF,TGCAGGGCGGGTACGCAGTATTTT,TRBV20-1,TRBJ2-3,NA,NA
CSATAGTGKTNQPQHF,TGCAGTGCGACGGCCGGGACAGGGAAGACGAATCAGCCCCAGCATTTT,TRBV20-1,TRBJ1-5,NA,TRBD1
CASSQWGQFFSEAFF,TGTGCCAGCAGCCAATGGGGACAGTTTTTTTCTGAAGCTTTCTTT,TRBV14,TRBJ1-1,few,TRBD1
CASSPPNSPLHF,TGTGCCAGCTCACCTCCCAATTCACCCCTCCACTTT,TRBV18,TRBJ1-6,many,NA
CASSPPGRTNEKLFF,TGTGCCAGCTCACCACCGGGACGGACTAATGAAAAACTGTTTTTT,TRBV18,TRBJ1-4,few,NA
CATSDSHRQPQHF,TGTGCCACCAGTGATTCCCACCGACAGCCCCAGCATTTT,TRBV24-1,TRBJ1-5,NA,NA
CASSERWAGTEKLFF,TGTGCCAGCAGTGAAAGGTGGGCCGGTACTGAAAAACTGTTTTTT,TRBV6-1,TRBJ1-4,NA,NA
CSARGPGTANTEAFF,TGCAGTGCTAGAGGTCCCGGGACGGCGAACACTGAAGCTTTCTTT,TRBV20-1,TRBJ1-1,many,NA
CASSTSGRSTDEQYF,TGCGCCAGCAGTACTAGCGGGAGGAGTACCGACGAGCAGTACTTC,TRBV10-1,TRBJ2-7,NA,TRBD2
CASSLGSSGGYTGELFF,TGTGCCAGCAGTTTAGGGTCTAGCGGGGGATACACCGGGGAGCTGTTTTTT,TRBV12-3/TRBV12-4,TRBJ2-2,many,TRBD2
CASSHWGSNQPQHF,TGTGCCAGCAGCCACTGGGGTTCCAATCAGCCCCAGCATTTT,TRBV6-1,TRBJ1-5,many,NA
CSASDTFKSPLHF,TGCAGTGCTTCGGACACATTCAAGTCACCCCTCCACTTT,TRBV20-1,TRBJ1-6,many,NA
CASSPGTGLHEQFF,TGTGCCAGCAGCCCCGGGACAGGGCTTCATGAGCAGTTCTTC,TRBV11-1,TRBJ2-1,NA,TRBD1
CASSLVLNYEQYF,TGTGCCAGCAGTTTGGTACTGAACTACGAGCAGTACTTC,TRBV12-3/TRBV12-4,TRBJ2-7,NA,NA
CASSESGQVGQFF,TGTGCCAGCAGTGAATCGGGTCAGGTCGGGCAGTTCTTC,TRBV2,TRBJ2-1,NA,NA
CSAQPLSGTQYF,TGCAGTGCTCAACCTTTATCTGGGACCCAGTACTTC,TRBV20-1,TRBJ2-5,NA,NA
CATSDGTSGLPHTQYF,TGTGCCACCAGTGATGGGACTAGCGGTTTACCCCATACGCAGTATTTT,TRBV24-1,TRBJ2-3,NA,TRBD2
CASKRQAPEAFF,TGTGCCAGCAAGAGGCAGGCGCCGGAAGCTTTCTTT,TRBV2,TRBJ1-1,many,NA
CASSQHGLAGNEQFF,TGTGCCAGCTCACAACATGGGCTAGCGGGCAATGAGCAGTTCTTC,TRBV18,TRBJ2-1,NA,TRBD2
CASSPSAVTEAFF,TGTGCCAGCAGCCCGAGCGCAGTCACTGAAGCTTTCTTT,TRBV7-2,TRBJ1-1,many,NA
CASRWTDSPLHF,TGTGCCAGCAGATGGACAGATTCACCCCTCCACTTT,TRBV10-3,TRBJ1-6,NA,NA